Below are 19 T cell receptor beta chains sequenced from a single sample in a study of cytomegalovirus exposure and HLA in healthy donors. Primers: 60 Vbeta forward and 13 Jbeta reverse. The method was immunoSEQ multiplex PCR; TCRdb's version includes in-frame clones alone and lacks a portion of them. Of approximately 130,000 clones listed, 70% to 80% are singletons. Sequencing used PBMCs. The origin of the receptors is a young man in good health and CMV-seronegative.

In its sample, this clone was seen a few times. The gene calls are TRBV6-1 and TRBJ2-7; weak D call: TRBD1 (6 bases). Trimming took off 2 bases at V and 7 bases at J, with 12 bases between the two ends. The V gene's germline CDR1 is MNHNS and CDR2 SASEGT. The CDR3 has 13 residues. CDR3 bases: TGTGCCAGCAGTGAACCCACCAGGGGTGAGCAGTACTTC. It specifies CASSEPTRGEQYF.

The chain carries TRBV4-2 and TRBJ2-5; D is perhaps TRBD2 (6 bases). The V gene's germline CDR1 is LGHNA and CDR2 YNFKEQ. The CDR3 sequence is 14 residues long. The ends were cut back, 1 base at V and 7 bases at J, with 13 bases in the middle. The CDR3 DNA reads TGTGCCAGCAGCCAAGCGACTAGTAGCGCGACCCAGTACTTC. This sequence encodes CASSQATSSATQYF.

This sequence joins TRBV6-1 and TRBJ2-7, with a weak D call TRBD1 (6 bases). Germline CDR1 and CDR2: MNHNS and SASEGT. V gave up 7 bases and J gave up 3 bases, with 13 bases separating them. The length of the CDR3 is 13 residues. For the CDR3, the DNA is TGTGCCAGCATAGGGGGACCAAACTACGAGCAGTACTTC. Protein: CASIGGPNYEQYF.

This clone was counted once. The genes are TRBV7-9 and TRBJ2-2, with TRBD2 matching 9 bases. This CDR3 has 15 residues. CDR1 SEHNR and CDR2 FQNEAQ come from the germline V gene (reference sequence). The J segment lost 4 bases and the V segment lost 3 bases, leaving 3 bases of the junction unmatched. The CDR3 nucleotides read TGTGCCAGCAGCTTCCCTAGCGGGGTCACCGGGGAGCTGTTTTTT. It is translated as CASSFPSGVTGELFF.

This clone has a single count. CDR3 DNA: TGTGCCAGCAGCTTAGAGCCCCCAGGGCTAGCGGTCTGGGGAGAGACCCAGTACTTC. Translating it yields CASSLEPPGLAVWGETQYF. The chain couples TRBV5-6 to TRBJ2-5, with TRBD2 matching 7 bases. The length of the CDR3 is 19 residues. Germline assignment: CDR1 SGHDT and CDR2 YYEEEE. The trim removed 2 bases at V and 4 bases at J, leaving 20 bases unmatched.

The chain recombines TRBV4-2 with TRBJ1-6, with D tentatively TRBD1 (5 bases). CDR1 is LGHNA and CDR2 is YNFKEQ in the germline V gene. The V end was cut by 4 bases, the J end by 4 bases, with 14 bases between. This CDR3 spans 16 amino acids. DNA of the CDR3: TGTGCCAGCAGCCCCGAAGGGGAGGGATATAATTCACCCCTCCACTTT. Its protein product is CASSPEGEGYNSPLHF.

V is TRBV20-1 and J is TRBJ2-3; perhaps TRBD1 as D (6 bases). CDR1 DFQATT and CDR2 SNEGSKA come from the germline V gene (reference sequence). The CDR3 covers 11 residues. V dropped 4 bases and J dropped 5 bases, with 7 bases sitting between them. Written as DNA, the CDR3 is TGCAGTGCTATGGGACAAGATACGCAGTATTTT. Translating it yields CSAMGQDTQYF.

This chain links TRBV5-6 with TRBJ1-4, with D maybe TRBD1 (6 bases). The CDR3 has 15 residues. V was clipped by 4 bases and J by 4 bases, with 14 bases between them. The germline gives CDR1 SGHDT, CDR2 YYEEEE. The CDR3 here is CASSAGGASNEKLFF. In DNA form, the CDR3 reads TGTGCCAGCAGCGCGGGGGGCGCCAGTAATGAAAAACTGTTTTTT. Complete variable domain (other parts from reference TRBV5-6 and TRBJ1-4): DAGVTQSPTHLIKTRGQQVTLRCSPKSGHDTVSWYQQALGQGPQFIFQYYEEEERQRGNFPDRFSGHQFPNYSSELNVNALLLGDSALYLCASSAGGASNEKLFFGSGTQLSVL.

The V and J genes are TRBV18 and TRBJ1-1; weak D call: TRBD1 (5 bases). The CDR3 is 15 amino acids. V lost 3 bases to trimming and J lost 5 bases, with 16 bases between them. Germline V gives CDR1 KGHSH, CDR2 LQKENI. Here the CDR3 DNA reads TGTGCCAGCTCACCCGGAGTTACAGGTCTTACTGAAGCTTTCTTT. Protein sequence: CASSPGVTGLTEAFF.

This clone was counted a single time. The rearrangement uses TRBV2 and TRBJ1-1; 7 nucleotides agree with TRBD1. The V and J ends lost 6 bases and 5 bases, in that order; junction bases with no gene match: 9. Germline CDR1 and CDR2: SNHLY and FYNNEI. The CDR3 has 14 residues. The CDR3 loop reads CASSGQGEGTEAFF. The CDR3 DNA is TGTGCCAGCAGCGGGCAGGGGGAAGGGACTGAAGCTTTCTTT.

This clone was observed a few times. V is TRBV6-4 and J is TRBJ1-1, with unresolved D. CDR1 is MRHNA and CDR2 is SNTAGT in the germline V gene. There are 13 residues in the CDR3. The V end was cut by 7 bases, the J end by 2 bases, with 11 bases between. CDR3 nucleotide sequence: TGTGCCAGCAAGGAACAGACCAACACTGAAGCTTTCTTT. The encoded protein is CASKEQTNTEAFF.

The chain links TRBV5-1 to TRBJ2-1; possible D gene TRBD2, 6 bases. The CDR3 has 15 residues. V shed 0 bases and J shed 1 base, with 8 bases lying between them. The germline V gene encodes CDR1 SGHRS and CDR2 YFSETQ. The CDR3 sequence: CASSLVAGSYNEQFF. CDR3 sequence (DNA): TGCGCCAGCAGCTTGGTGGCGGGGTCCTACAATGAGCAGTTCTTC.

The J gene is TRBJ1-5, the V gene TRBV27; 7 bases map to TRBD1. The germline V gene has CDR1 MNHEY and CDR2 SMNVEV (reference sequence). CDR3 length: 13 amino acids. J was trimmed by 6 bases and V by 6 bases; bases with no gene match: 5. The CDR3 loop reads CASSLDRAQPQHF. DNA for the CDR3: TGTGCCAGCAGCCTAGACAGGGCTCAGCCCCAGCATTTT.

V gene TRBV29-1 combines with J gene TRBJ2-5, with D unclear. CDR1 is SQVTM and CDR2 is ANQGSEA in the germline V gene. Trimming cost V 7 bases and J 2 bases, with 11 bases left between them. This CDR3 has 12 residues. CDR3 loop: CSGLLGQETQYF. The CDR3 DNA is TGCAGCGGACTTTTAGGACAAGAGACCCAGTACTTC.

Written as DNA, the CDR3 is TGTGCCAGCAGCCTCCAGGAATACTACGAGCAGTACTTC. As protein: CASSLQEYYEQYF. The V call is TRBV5-6, the J call TRBJ2-7; D gene ambiguous. The germline V gene has CDR1 SGHDT and CDR2 YYEEEE. V lost 4 bases and J lost 3, with 11 bases in between. There are 13 residues in the CDR3.

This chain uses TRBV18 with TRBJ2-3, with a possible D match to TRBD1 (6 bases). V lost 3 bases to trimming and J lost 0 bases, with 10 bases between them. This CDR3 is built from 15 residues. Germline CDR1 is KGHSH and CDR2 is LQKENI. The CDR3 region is CASSPDRSSTDTQYF. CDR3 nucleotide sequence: TGTGCCAGCTCACCGGACAGATCTAGCACAGATACGCAGTATTTT.

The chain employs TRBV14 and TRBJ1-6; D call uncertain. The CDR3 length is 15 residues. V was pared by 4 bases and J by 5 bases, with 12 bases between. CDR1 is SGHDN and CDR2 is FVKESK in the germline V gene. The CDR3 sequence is CASSRPQKNNSPLHF. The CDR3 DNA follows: TGTGCCAGCAGCCGACCACAGAAGAATAATTCACCCCTCCACTTT.

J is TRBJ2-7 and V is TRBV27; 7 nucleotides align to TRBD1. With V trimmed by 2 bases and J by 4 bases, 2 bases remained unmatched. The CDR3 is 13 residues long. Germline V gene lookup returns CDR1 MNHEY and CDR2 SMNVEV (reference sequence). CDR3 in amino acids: CASSLLTGYEQYF. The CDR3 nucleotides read TGTGCCAGCAGTTTACTGACAGGGTACGAGCAGTACTTC.

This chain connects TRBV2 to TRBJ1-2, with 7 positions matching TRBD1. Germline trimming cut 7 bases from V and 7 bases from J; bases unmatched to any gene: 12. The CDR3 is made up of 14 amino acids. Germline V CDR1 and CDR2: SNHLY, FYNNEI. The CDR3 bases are TGTGCCAGCACTCAAGGACAGGCCAGGAGTGGCTACACCTTC. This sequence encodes CASTQGQARSGYTF.